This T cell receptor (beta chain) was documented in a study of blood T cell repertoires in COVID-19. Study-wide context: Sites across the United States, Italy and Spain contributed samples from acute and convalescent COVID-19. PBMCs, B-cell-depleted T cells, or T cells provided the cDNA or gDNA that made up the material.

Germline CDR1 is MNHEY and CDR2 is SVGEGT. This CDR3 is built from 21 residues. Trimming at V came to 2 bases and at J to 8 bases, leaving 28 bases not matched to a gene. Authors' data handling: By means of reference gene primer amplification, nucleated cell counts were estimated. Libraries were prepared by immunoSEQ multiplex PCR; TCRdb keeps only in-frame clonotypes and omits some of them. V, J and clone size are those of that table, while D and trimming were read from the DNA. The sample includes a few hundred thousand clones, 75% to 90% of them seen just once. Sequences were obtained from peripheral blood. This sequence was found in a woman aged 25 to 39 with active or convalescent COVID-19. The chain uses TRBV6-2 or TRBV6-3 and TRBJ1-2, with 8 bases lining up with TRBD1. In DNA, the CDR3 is TGTGCCAGCAGTTACGGCCCGGACAGGGTTCCAAGGGCCTCTCATGATCCGGGCTACACCTTC. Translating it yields CASSYGPDRVPRASHDPGYTF.